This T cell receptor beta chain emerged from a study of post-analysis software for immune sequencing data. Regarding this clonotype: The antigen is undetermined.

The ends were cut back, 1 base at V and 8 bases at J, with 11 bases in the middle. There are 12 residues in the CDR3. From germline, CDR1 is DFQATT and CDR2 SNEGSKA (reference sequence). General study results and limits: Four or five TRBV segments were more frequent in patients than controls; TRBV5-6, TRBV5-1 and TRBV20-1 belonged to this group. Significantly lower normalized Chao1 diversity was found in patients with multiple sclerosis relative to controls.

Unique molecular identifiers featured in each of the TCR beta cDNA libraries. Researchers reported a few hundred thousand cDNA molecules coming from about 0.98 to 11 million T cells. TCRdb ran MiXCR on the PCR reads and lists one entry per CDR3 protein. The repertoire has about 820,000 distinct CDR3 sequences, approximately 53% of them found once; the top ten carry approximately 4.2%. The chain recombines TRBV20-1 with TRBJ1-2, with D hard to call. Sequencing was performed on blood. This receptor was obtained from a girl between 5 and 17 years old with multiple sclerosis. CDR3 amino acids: CSARGAAKGYTF. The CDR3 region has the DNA TGCAGTGCTAGAGGGGCGGCCAAGGGCTACACCTTC.